A selection of T cell receptor beta chains follows, all from one sample in a study of beta chain features in type 1 diabetes. Assay: immunoSEQ multiplex PCR; the TCRdb copy retains only in-frame clones and omits some. The sample includes around 41,000 clones, approximately 61% seen only once; the top ten take over 1.5%. Sequences were obtained from Tregs from blood. The receptors come from a young man with type 1 diabetes. Some clones in this sample may be carry-over from other donors' samples. Each CDR3 is given with its conserved first and last residue. Fields, in order: J gene, clone size, D gene, V gene, CDR3 protein, CDR3 DNA. D genes are given only for firm matches. Rows may omit the clone size; those that give it use once, few, many or a size class.

J: TRBJ2-2; size: once; D: NA; V: TRBV10-3; CDR3: CATGPGLVTGELFF; DNA: TGTGCCACGGGCCCAGGGCTCGTCACCGGGGAGCTGTTTTTT
J: TRBJ1-1; size: NA; D: NA; V: TRBV18; CDR3: CASSPNSGLNTEAFF; DNA: TGTGCCAGCTCACCAAACTCGGGACTTAACACTGAAGCTTTCTTT
J: TRBJ1-2; size: NA; D: NA; V: TRBV6-5; CDR3: CASSYSLIGAYGYTF; DNA: TGTGCCAGCAGTTACTCACTCATAGGGGCGTATGGCTACACCTTC
J: TRBJ1-1; size: NA; D: NA; V: TRBV29-1; CDR3: CSVNALAEAFF; DNA: TGCAGCGTTAATGCACTGGCTGAAGCTTTCTTT
J: TRBJ2-1; size: once; D: TRBD2; V: TRBV7-7; CDR3: CASSLASGGASSYNEQFF; DNA: TGTGCTAGCAGCTTGGCCAGCGGGGGGGCTAGCTCCTACAATGAGCAGTTCTTC
J: TRBJ1-1; size: NA; D: NA; V: TRBV7-6; CDR3: CASSLQGNTEAFF; DNA: TGTGCCAGCAGCTTACAGGGGAACACTGAAGCTTTCTTT
J: TRBJ2-3; size: few; D: NA; V: TRBV5-1; CDR3: CASGGPSTDTQYF; DNA: TGCGCCAGCGGGGGCCCTAGCACAGATACGCAGTATTTT
J: TRBJ2-7; size: NA; D: NA; V: TRBV6-6; CDR3: CASGQLYEQYF; DNA: TGTGCCAGCGGACAGCTTTACGAGCAGTACTTC
J: TRBJ2-1; size: few; D: NA; V: TRBV7-8; CDR3: CASSSERGNEQFF; DNA: TGTGCCAGCAGCTCGGAGCGAGGCAATGAGCAGTTCTTC
J: TRBJ2-5; size: few; D: NA; V: TRBV25-1; CDR3: CASSMSRTQYF; DNA: TGTGCCAGCAGCATGTCGCGTACCCAGTACTTC
J: TRBJ1-6; size: NA; D: NA; V: TRBV6-5; CDR3: CASSYLSRVLSPLHF; DNA: TGTGCCAGCAGTTACCTTTCGAGGGTACTCTCACCCCTCCACTTT
J: TRBJ2-5; size: NA; D: NA; V: TRBV28; CDR3: CASIRPGGETQYF; DNA: TGTGCCAGCATTCGCCCCGGCGGAGAGACCCAGTACTTC
J: TRBJ1-5; size: NA; D: NA; V: TRBV28; CDR3: CASSFPGDISNQPQHF; DNA: TGTGCCAGCAGTTTCCCAGGGGACATTAGCAATCAGCCCCAGCATTTT
J: TRBJ2-3; size: NA; D: NA; V: TRBV4-1; CDR3: CASSVHRDNTDAQYF; DNA: TGCGCCAGCAGCGTCCACCGGGACAACACAGATGCGCAGTATTTT
J: TRBJ1-1; size: few; D: TRBD1; V: TRBV19; CDR3: CASSFKGAGNTEAFF; DNA: TGTGCCAGTAGTTTCAAGGGGGCCGGGAACACTGAAGCTTTCTTT
J: TRBJ2-1; size: few; D: TRBD2; V: TRBV6-5; CDR3: CASSSLGLARYNEQFF; DNA: TGTGCCAGCAGTTCCTTGGGACTAGCGAGGTACAATGAGCAGTTCTTC
J: TRBJ1-5; size: NA; D: NA; V: TRBV7-9; CDR3: CASSETGYSNQPQHF; DNA: TGTGCCAGCAGCGAAACAGGTTATAGCAATCAGCCCCAGCATTTT
J: TRBJ1-1; size: NA; D: TRBD1; V: TRBV4-2; CDR3: CASSQGTQGVGTEAFF; DNA: TGTGCCAGCAGCCAAGGAACCCAGGGGGTAGGAACTGAAGCTTTCTTT
J: TRBJ1-2; size: NA; D: NA; V: TRBV9; CDR3: CASSVAANYGYTF; DNA: TGTGCCAGCAGCGTAGCAGCTAACTATGGCTACACCTTC
J: TRBJ1-1; size: few; D: NA; V: TRBV6-6; CDR3: CASSGYTEAFF; DNA: TGTGCCAGCAGCGGGTACACTGAAGCTTTCTTT
J: TRBJ1-1; size: once; D: NA; V: TRBV4-1; CDR3: CASSQDPGNTEAFF; DNA: TGCGCCAGCAGCCAAGATCCGGGGAACACTGAAGCTTTCTTT
J: TRBJ2-7; size: NA; D: NA; V: TRBV2; CDR3: CASSDRGRSYEQYF; DNA: TGTGCCAGCAGTGACAGGGGACGATCCTACGAGCAGTACTTC
J: TRBJ1-2; size: NA; D: NA; V: TRBV6-5; CDR3: CASSTGSSGGYTF; DNA: TGTGCCAGCAGTACAGGGAGCTCGGGTGGCTACACCTTC
J: TRBJ1-2; size: NA; D: TRBD1; V: TRBV4-1; CDR3: CASNEGRGLPSYGYTF; DNA: TGCGCCAGCAACGAAGGCAGGGGGCTTCCGTCCTATGGCTACACCTTC
J: TRBJ2-1; size: NA; D: TRBD1; V: TRBV5-1; CDR3: CASFNPGGEQFF; DNA: TGCGCCAGCTTCAATCCAGGGGGTGAGCAGTTCTTC
J: TRBJ2-1; size: NA; D: TRBD2; V: TRBV5-5; CDR3: CASSLGGTSYNEQFF; DNA: TGTGCCAGCAGTCTGGGGGGGACCTCCTACAATGAGCAGTTCTTC
J: TRBJ2-4; size: NA; D: TRBD1; V: TRBV7-9; CDR3: CASSSGQGLSIQYF; DNA: TGTGCCAGCAGCTCCGGACAGGGTTTGAGCATTCAGTACTTC
J: TRBJ2-3; size: NA; D: NA; V: TRBV4-3; CDR3: CASSPLEGTDTQYF; DNA: TGCGCCAGCAGCCCCCTCGAGGGTACAGATACGCAGTATTTT
J: TRBJ2-2; size: NA; D: TRBD1; V: TRBV5-1; CDR3: CASSFGQDTGELFF; DNA: TGCGCCAGCAGCTTCGGACAGGACACCGGGGAGCTGTTTTTT
J: TRBJ1-1; size: NA; D: NA; V: TRBV6-5; CDR3: CASGDMWGREAFF; DNA: TGTGCCAGCGGCGATATGTGGGGGCGTGAAGCTTTCTTT
J: TRBJ1-1; size: NA; D: TRBD1; V: TRBV27; CDR3: CASSAQGVGAFF; DNA: TGTGCCAGCAGTGCTCAGGGGGTAGGAGCTTTCTTT
J: TRBJ2-3; size: NA; D: NA; V: TRBV7-9; CDR3: CASSLEGRRADTQYF; DNA: TGTGCCAGCAGCTTAGAGGGCCGGAGGGCAGATACGCAGTATTTT
J: TRBJ2-1; size: NA; D: TRBD1; V: TRBV30; CDR3: CAWSVRPGGEQFF; DNA: TGTGCCTGGAGTGTACGCCCAGGGGGCGAGCAGTTCTTC
J: TRBJ2-2; size: NA; D: TRBD1; V: TRBV5-1; CDR3: CASSNDRGFGELFF; DNA: TGCGCCAGCAGCAACGACAGGGGTTTCGGGGAGCTGTTTTTT
J: TRBJ2-1; size: NA; D: NA; V: TRBV5-1; CDR3: CASLTWPGDPPSNEQFF; DNA: TGCGCCAGCCTGACCTGGCCGGGGGATCCACCGAGCAATGAGCAGTTCTTC
J: TRBJ1-5; size: once; D: NA; V: TRBV6-5; CDR3: CASSSRSYSNQPQHF; DNA: TGTGCCAGCAGCTCCAGGTCCTATAGCAATCAGCCCCAGCATTTT
J: TRBJ2-7; size: NA; D: NA; V: TRBV6-5; CDR3: CASRNNYEQYF; DNA: TGTGCCAGCAGGAACAACTACGAGCAGTACTTC
J: TRBJ2-3; size: once; D: NA; V: TRBV9; CDR3: CASSVAGATDTQYF; DNA: TGTGCCAGCAGCGTAGCAGGGGCCACAGATACGCAGTATTTT
J: TRBJ2-5; size: NA; D: NA; V: TRBV6-1; CDR3: CAGSWDNEKETQYF; DNA: TGTGCCGGGTCTTGGGACAACGAAAAAGAGACCCAGTACTTC
J: TRBJ1-5; size: NA; D: NA; V: TRBV2; CDR3: CASISNSNQPQHF; DNA: TGTGCCAGCATTTCCAATAGCAATCAGCCCCAGCATTTT
J: TRBJ2-7; size: NA; D: NA; V: TRBV21-1; CDR3: CASRTTVLHVLDEQYF; DNA: TGTGCCAGCAGAACTACGGTGCTACACGTGTTAGACGAGCAGTACTTC
J: TRBJ1-4; size: few; D: NA; V: TRBV2; CDR3: CASSEYSVSQGVLVEKLFF; DNA: TGTGCCAGCAGTGAATACAGTGTTTCACAAGGGGTTCTGGTTGAAAAACTGTTTTTT
J: TRBJ1-5; size: NA; D: TRBD1; V: TRBV7-9; CDR3: CASRQGEWQPQHF; DNA: TGTGCCAGCAGGCAGGGGGAATGGCAGCCCCAGCATTTT
J: TRBJ2-7; size: NA; D: TRBD1; V: TRBV7-2; CDR3: CASSLRDRGAYEQYF; DNA: TGTGCCAGCAGCTTACGGGACAGGGGCGCCTACGAGCAGTACTTC
J: TRBJ1-2; size: few; D: NA; V: TRBV19; CDR3: CASSLRDRSESYTF; DNA: TGTGCCAGTAGTTTACGTGACAGGAGTGAGAGCTACACCTTC
J: TRBJ2-3; size: NA; D: TRBD2; V: TRBV4-2; CDR3: CASSPGLATPDTQYF; DNA: TGTGCCAGCAGCCCGGGACTAGCGACGCCAGATACGCAGTATTTT
J: TRBJ2-5; size: NA; D: NA; V: TRBV5-1; CDR3: CASSSSRALWQYF; DNA: TGCGCCAGCAGCTCCTCCAGGGCCCTCTGGCAGTACTTC
J: TRBJ1-2; size: NA; D: TRBD1; V: TRBV18; CDR3: CASSRPGTGGNYGYTF; DNA: TGTGCCAGCTCACGCCCTGGGACAGGGGGCAACTATGGCTACACCTTC
J: TRBJ1-2; size: NA; D: NA; V: TRBV7-9; CDR3: CASSFSQSDGYTF; DNA: TGTGCCAGCAGCTTTAGTCAATCGGATGGCTACACCTTC
J: TRBJ2-7; size: NA; D: NA; V: TRBV4-2; CDR3: CASSQDSRTINYEQYF; DNA: TGTGCCAGCAGCCAAGATTCAAGGACTATAAATTACGAGCAGTACTTC
J: TRBJ2-3; size: NA; D: NA; V: TRBV7-6; CDR3: CASSLGQGRGDTQYF; DNA: TGTGCCAGCAGCTTAGGTCAGGGAAGGGGAGATACGCAGTATTTT